These 32 T cell receptor beta chains originate from one sample sequenced in a study of shared clonotypes between healthy human individuals. Repertoires were generated with immunoSEQ multiplex PCR, while TCRdb's copy carries only in-frame clones and drops some. The sample includes over 2 million clones, about 95% of them seen just once. Sequencing used naive CD4+ T cells sorted from blood. Subset described: CD45RA+ positively selected. The receptor source for this set is a man aged 18 to 35 in good health.

The chain carries TRBV30 and TRBJ1-3, with TRBD1 identical over 8 bases. Germline-derived CDR1 and CDR2 are GTSNPN and SVGIG (reference sequence). Trimming removed 5 bases from V and 0 bases from J; junction bases left unmatched: 6. This CDR3 has 15 residues. The CDR3 loop reads CAWQDRDISGNTIYF. The CDR3 bases are TGTGCCTGGCAGGACAGGGACATCTCTGGAAACACCATATATTTT.

This chain joins TRBV13 and TRBJ2-5; 10 positions agree with TRBD2. The CDR3 is made up of 16 amino acids. Unmatched junction bases numbered 9, after V lost 5 bases and J lost 3 bases. Germline V lookup: CDR1 PRHDT, CDR2 FYEKMQ (reference sequence). CDR3 protein: CASSKRASGSEETQYF. The CDR3 bases are TGTGCCAGCAGCAAGAGGGCTAGCGGGAGTGAAGAGACCCAGTACTTC.

This rearrangement joins TRBV4-1 to TRBJ2-5; TRBD2 might be the D (6 bases). V lost 4 bases and J lost 5, with 11 bases in between. Looked up from germline, CDR1 is MGHRA and CDR2 is YSYEKL. This CDR3 is 13 amino acids long. The chain's CDR3 is CASSRAGGETQYF. In DNA form, the CDR3 reads TGCGCCAGCAGCCGGGCAGGAGGGGAGACCCAGTACTTC.

This chain links TRBV7-2 with TRBJ2-5, with D possibly TRBD2 on 5 matching bases. V was shortened by 1 base and J by 5 bases, with 14 bases between the two germline ends. The CDR3 extends over 15 amino acids. The germline V gene has CDR1 SGHTA and CDR2 FQGNSA. The CDR3 coding sequence is TGTGCCAGCAGCTTAGGAGGGCCGACTGGGGAGACCCAGTACTTC. Residues: CASSLGGPTGETQYF.

This chain joins TRBV7-2 and TRBJ2-1, with 7 bases aligning to TRBD2. This CDR3 region has 19 residues. V trimming: 3 bases; J trimming: 4 bases; junction bases outside the gene matches: 18. Germline V gene data show CDR1 as SGHTA and CDR2 as FQGNSA. The CDR3 protein is CASSFHRASGLGFYNEQFF. In DNA, the CDR3 is TGTGCCAGCAGCTTCCATAGGGCTAGCGGCCTTGGTTTTTACAATGAGCAGTTCTTC.

The chain is built from TRBV15 and TRBJ1-6; D might be TRBD1 (5 bases). The CDR3 sequence is 18 residues long. With 0 bases removed from V and 2 bases from J, the gap between germline ends came to 14 bases. Germline-derived CDR1 and CDR2 are LNHNV and YYDKDF (reference sequence). CDR3 nucleotides: TGTGCCACCAGCAGAGATAACGGGGGTAGAACCTATAATTCACCCCTCCACTTT. It encodes CATSRDNGGRTYNSPLHF.

The V call is TRBV19, the J call TRBJ2-7; 8 positions agree with TRBD2. J was trimmed by 1 base and V by 1 base; bases with no gene match: 3. The germline V gene has CDR1 LNHDA and CDR2 SQIVND (reference sequence). The CDR3 sequence is 15 residues long. The CDR3 bases are TGTGCCAGTAGTATAGTCAGCGGGGGTTCCTACGAGCAGTACTTC. Its translation is CASSIVSGGSYEQYF.

As regards this clone: Within the sample, other DNA sequences also encode this same CDR3. This chain joins TRBV15 and TRBJ2-7, with D perhaps assigned TRBD1 or TRBD2 (5 bases each). With 1 base removed from V and 7 bases from J, the gap between germline ends came to 8 bases. The CDR3 loop spans 12 amino acids. CDR1 LNHNV and CDR2 YYDKDF come from the germline V gene (reference sequence). CDR3 sequence reads: CATSRVGDEQYF. As DNA, the CDR3 is TGTGCCACCAGCAGAGTGGGGGATGAGCAGTACTTC. The complete variable domain, with remaining parts taken from reference TRBV15 and TRBJ2-7, reads DAMVIQNPRYQVTQFGKPVTLSCSQTLNHNVMYWYQQKSSQAPKLLFHYYDKDFNNEADTPDNFQSRRPNTSFCFLDIRSPGLGDTAMYLCATSRVGDEQYFGPGTRLTVT.

Concerning this clone: The sample contains more than one DNA sequence encoding this CDR3. The chain has TRBV5-1 and TRBJ2-7, with 9 positions matching TRBD1. The V segment lost 0 bases and the J segment 1 base; nucleotides outside the gene matches: 2. CDR3 length equals 15 residues. Per germline, CDR1 SGHRS and CDR2 YFSETQ. CDR3 nucleotide sequence: TGCGCCAGCAGCTTGGTGGGACAGGGATCCTACGAGCAGTACTTC. Amino acids: CASSLVGQGSYEQYF.

This chain links TRBV6-1 with TRBJ1-5; D is uncertain. This CDR3 contains 12 residues. The germline V gene has CDR1 MNHNS and CDR2 SASEGT. Trimming removed 10 bases from V and 4 bases from J, with 11 bases in between. Here the CDR3 DNA reads TGTGCCATCCAGGATCTAAATCAGCCCCAGCATTTT. It is translated as CAIQDLNQPQHF.

V is TRBV2 and J is TRBJ2-4; 7 bases are a match to TRBD2. Per germline, CDR1 SNHLY and CDR2 FYNNEI. The CDR3 runs 18 residues. The V gene end was trimmed by 8 bases and the J gene end by 0 bases; junction bases not matched to a gene: 16. CDR3 in DNA: TGTGCCAGCCGACTCTGGCGGGAGTTGCAACTAGCCAAAAACATTCAGTACTTC. As protein: CASRLWRELQLAKNIQYF.

The chain links TRBV2 to TRBJ2-7; 8 bases agree with TRBD1. The CDR3 loop spans 14 amino acids. CDR1 and CDR2 (germline): SNHLY, FYNNEI. The trim removed 6 bases at V and 6 bases at J, leaving 10 bases unmatched. DNA for the CDR3: TGTGCCAGCAGGGCTCCATTAACAGGGGGCGAGCAGTACTTC. Its protein product is CASRAPLTGGEQYF.

This chain uses TRBV9 with TRBJ2-2; D remains unclear. This CDR3 is built from 14 residues. CDR1 and CDR2 (germline): SGDLS, YYNGEE. V lost 3 bases and J lost 0, with 6 bases in between. The CDR3 bases are TGTGCCAGCAGCGCTCAACCGAACACCGGGGAGCTGTTTTTT. Translated: CASSAQPNTGELFF.

V and J are TRBV5-1 and TRBJ2-5; D perhaps matches TRBD2 (5 bases). Trimming left V 3 bases short and J 2 bases short, with 20 bases between. CDR1 is SGHRS and CDR2 is YFSETQ in the germline V gene. The CDR3 runs to 17 residues. In nucleotides, the CDR3 is TGCGCCAGCAGCTCGCCCTCGGGAAGACTACCGCAAGAGACCCAGTACTTC. Its translation: CASSSPSGRLPQETQYF.

The chain joins TRBV5-4 to TRBJ2-3; TRBD2 aligns across 8 bases. This CDR3 comprises 15 residues. Per the germline V gene, CDR1 is SGHNT and CDR2 is YYREEE (reference sequence). V dropped 5 bases and J dropped 6; count of bases not matched to a gene: 11. CDR3 sequence: CASRRGGLVSDTQYF. The CDR3 DNA reads as TGTGCCAGCAGACGGGGGGGACTTGTGTCGGATACGCAGTATTTT.

The chain links TRBV7-9 to TRBJ2-4; the D is unclear. The CDR3 has 13 amino acids. CDR1 SEHNR and CDR2 FQNEAQ come from the germline V gene (reference sequence). The V gene lost 1 base and the J gene lost 6 bases, with 7 bases spanning the gap. The chain's CDR3 is CASSLDGRNIQYF. CDR3 sequence (DNA): TGTGCCAGCAGCTTAGACGGCCGAAACATTCAGTACTTC.

The chain uses TRBV5-1 and TRBJ2-1; possibly TRBD2 for D (5 bases). Trimming took off 5 bases at V and 6 bases at J, with 15 bases between the two ends. CDR1 is SGHRS, CDR2 YFSETQ, per germline. The CDR3 spans 14 residues. The CDR3 DNA reads TGCGCCAGCAGACGGACTGACCAAAGCAATGAGCAGTTCTTC. Amino acid sequence: CASRRTDQSNEQFF. The full variable domain, its missing parts supplied by reference TRBV5-1 and TRBJ2-1, is KAGVTQTPRYLIKTRGQQVTLSCSPISGHRSVSWYQQTPGQGLQFLFEYFSETQRNKGNFPGRFSGRQFSNSRSEMNVSTLELGDSALYLCASRRTDQSNEQFFGPGTRLTVL.

A remark on this clone: In the same sample, other DNA sequences code for this CDR3. V usage is TRBV9 and J usage is TRBJ2-3; D is unclear. The CDR3 is 13 residues long. The germline V gene encodes CDR1 SGDLS and CDR2 YYNGEE. V shed 3 bases and J shed 1 base, with 6 bases lying between them. This CDR3 is CASSGAGTDTQYF. CDR3 nucleotide sequence: TGTGCCAGCAGCGGGGCTGGCACAGATACGCAGTATTTT.

This clone was recorded once. The gene calls are TRBV28 and TRBJ2-6, with 7 positions matching TRBD2. This CDR3 has 17 residues. Losses at the gene ends were 7 bases for V and 0 bases for J; bases not matched to a gene: 9. Germline lookup yields CDR1 MDHEN and CDR2 SYDVKM. The chain's CDR3 is CASTLGGALSGANVLTF. The CDR3 DNA reads as TGTGCCAGCACTCTGGGAGGGGCCCTCTCTGGGGCCAACGTCCTGACTTTC.

The chain uses TRBV5-1 and TRBJ2-2; D remains unclear. The CDR3 has 15 residues. Germline CDR1 and CDR2: SGHRS and YFSETQ. V was shortened by 2 bases and J by 0 bases, with 8 bases between the two germline ends. CDR3 region: CASSFELPNTGELFF. CDR3 bases: TGCGCCAGCAGCTTTGAGTTACCGAACACCGGGGAGCTGTTTTTT.

The chain couples TRBV27 to TRBJ2-7; TRBD1 agrees at 9 bases. Germline CDR1 and CDR2: MNHEY and SMNVEV (reference sequence). V lost 6 bases, J lost 2 bases, and 11 bases stayed unmatched. There are 16 residues in the CDR3. For the CDR3, the DNA is TGTGCCAGCAGAAGGACAGGGGACCTCCCTACCTACGAGCAGTACTTC. It yields the protein CASRRTGDLPTYEQYF.

The chain combines TRBV5-1 with TRBJ2-7; 8 bases are shared with TRBD2. CDR1 is SGHRS and CDR2 is YFSETQ in the germline V gene. V was clipped by 0 bases and J by 0 bases; unmatched bases: 5. This CDR3 contains 16 residues. CDR3 bases: TGCGCCAGCAGCTTGGCTACTAGCGGACTCTCCTACGAGCAGTACTTC. It is translated as CASSLATSGLSYEQYF.

The genes are TRBV6-1 and TRBJ1-1, with 9 positions matching TRBD1. Germline assignment: CDR1 MNHNS and CDR2 SASEGT. With 6 bases clipped from V and 0 bases from J, the junction kept 5 bases outside the gene matches. The CDR3 has 15 residues. The CDR3 loop reads CASRDRGPLNTEAFF. CDR3 in DNA: TGTGCCAGCAGGGACAGGGGACCACTGAACACTGAAGCTTTCTTT.

The chain uses TRBV7-2 and TRBJ2-3, with no clear D. Germline assignment: CDR1 SGHTA and CDR2 FQGNSA. There are 15 residues in the CDR3. V was cut by 8 bases and J by 2 bases, with 17 bases left in between. The CDR3: CASARAKLITDTQYF. CDR3 coding DNA: TGTGCCAGCGCAAGAGCTAAACTTATCACAGATACGCAGTATTTT.

This sequence joins TRBV7-2 and TRBJ2-7; D is perhaps TRBD2 (5 bases). This CDR3 has 15 residues. In germline, CDR1 is SGHTA, CDR2 FQGNSA. Trimming took off 0 bases at V and 1 base at J, with 10 bases between the two ends. This CDR3 is CASSLAFPGSYEQYF. The CDR3 DNA follows: TGTGCCAGCAGCTTAGCTTTCCCGGGATCCTACGAGCAGTACTTC.

As DNA, the CDR3 is TGCGCCAGCAGCCCCAACCCTCACGGCGGGGGAAGCACAGATACGCAGTATTTT. Protein sequence: CASSPNPHGGGSTDTQYF. The gene calls are TRBV5-1 and TRBJ2-3; TRBD2 aligns across 7 bases. Trimming cost V 4 bases and J 0 bases; bases outside gene matches: 14. This CDR3 is built from 18 residues. Looked up from germline, CDR1 is SGHRS and CDR2 is YFSETQ.

The rearrangement uses TRBV30 and TRBJ2-7; D is possibly TRBD1 (6 bases). The CDR3 is 13 amino acids. Trimming took 5 bases from V and 0 from J, leaving 11 bases between them. Germline CDR1 is GTSNPN and CDR2 is SVGIG (reference sequence). The CDR3 DNA is TGTGCCTGGGGAGGACAGCTCTCCTACGAGCAGTACTTC. This translates into CAWGGQLSYEQYF.

The chain is built from TRBV30 and TRBJ1-6, with D hard to call. This CDR3 region has 13 residues. The germline CDR1 and CDR2 sequences are GTSNPN and SVGIG (reference sequence). Trimming left V 1 base short and J 10 bases short, with 11 bases between. For the CDR3, the DNA is TGTGCCTGGAGTGGGGCAGGTGGATCACCCCTCCACTTT. Translated: CAWSGAGGSPLHF.

This chain links TRBV25-1 with TRBJ1-1; possibly TRBD1 for D (5 bases). Deletions cut 6 bases from V and 0 bases from J, with 11 bases between. The germline CDR1 and CDR2 sequences are MGHDK and SYGVNS. The CDR3 contains 14 residues. The CDR3 sequence: CASSPEGMNTEAFF. The CDR3 DNA reads TGTGCCAGCAGCCCCGAGGGGATGAACACTGAAGCTTTCTTT.

The gene calls are TRBV4-2 and TRBJ1-2; possible D gene TRBD1, 6 bases. The CDR3 loop spans 16 amino acids. Trimming removed 2 bases at V and 4 bases at J, with 17 bases between. The germline gives CDR1 LGHNA, CDR2 YNFKEQ. As DNA, the CDR3 is TGTGCCAGCAGCCAACGCGGGGGCCCGGGGACCTATGGCTACACCTTC. It encodes CASSQRGGPGTYGYTF.

The chain links TRBV7-9 to TRBJ1-5; 10 bases agree with TRBD1. The CDR3 covers 15 residues. V trimming: 5 bases; J trimming: 3 bases; junction bases outside the gene matches: 4. Germline V gene data show CDR1 as SEHNR and CDR2 as FQNEAQ (reference sequence). The CDR3 bases are TGTGCCAGCAGCCAAGGGACAGGGGTCAATCAGCCCCAGCATTTT. Residues: CASSQGTGVNQPQHF.

This sequence joins TRBV18 and TRBJ1-4; no clear D. Germline-derived CDR1 and CDR2 are KGHSH and LQKENI. The V end was cut by 5 bases, the J end by 7 bases, with 17 bases between. The CDR3 has 15 residues. CDR3 coding DNA: TGTGCCAGCTCATCCATGTTGGGGAGTGTTGAAAAACTGTTTTTT. The encoded protein is CASSSMLGSVEKLFF.